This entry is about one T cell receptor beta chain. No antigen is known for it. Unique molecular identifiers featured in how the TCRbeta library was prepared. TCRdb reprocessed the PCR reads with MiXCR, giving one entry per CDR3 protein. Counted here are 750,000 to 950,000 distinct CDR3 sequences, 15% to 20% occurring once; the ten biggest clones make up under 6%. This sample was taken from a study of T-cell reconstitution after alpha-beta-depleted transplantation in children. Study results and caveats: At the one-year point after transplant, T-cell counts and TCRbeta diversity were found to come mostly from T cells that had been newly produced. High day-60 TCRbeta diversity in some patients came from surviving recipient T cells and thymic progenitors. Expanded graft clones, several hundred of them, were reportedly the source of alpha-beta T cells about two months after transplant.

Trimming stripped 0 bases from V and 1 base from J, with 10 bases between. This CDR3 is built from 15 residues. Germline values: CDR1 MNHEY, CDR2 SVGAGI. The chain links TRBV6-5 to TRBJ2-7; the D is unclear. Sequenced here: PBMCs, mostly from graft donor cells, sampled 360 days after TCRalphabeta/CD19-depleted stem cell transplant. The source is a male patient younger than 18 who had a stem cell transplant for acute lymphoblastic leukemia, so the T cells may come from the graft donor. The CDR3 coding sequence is TGTGCCAGCAGTTACTCGAGGAGTAATTCCTACGAGCAGTACTTC. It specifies CASSYSRSNSYEQYF.